One TCR beta chain is described in this entry. Its antigen has not been determined. The CDR3 end lies 3 residues beyond the end of the read and is filled in from the germline J gene. CDR1 and CDR2, per the germline V gene (reference sequence), are LGHDT and YNNKEL. The CDR3, from cysteine to phenylalanine, totals 14 residues. Shown are 33 bases from within the CDR3, in frame from base 1. The junction shows trimming of 4 bases on V and 1 base on J, plus 11 bases between the germline ends. This specimen comes from a study of T cells in women clearing cervical HPV infection (dated by TCRdb to 2017 to 2018). Some background on the complete study: Cases were 20 to 25 women with histologically confirmed HPV16-related CIN3 or worse, including 2 invasive cancers. Cases and controls were matched on age within five years and on year of sample collection. Blood from cases was collected at the visit at which the lesion was first identified, whereas blood from controls was collected once infection was no longer detected. In the parent cohort, some 10,000 women aged 18 or older were enrolled in Guanacaste, Costa Rica, during 1993 to 1994 and were followed for seven years. The exploratory proof-of-principle case-control study was nested within the Guanacaste HPV Natural History Study in Costa Rica and compared TCR repertoires across cervical HPV16 outcomes. For cases, the median interval between lesion detection and blood sampling was roughly 140 days, with an interquartile range of roughly 85 to 210 days. The approximately 25 controls were women who cleared a single incident HPV16 infection within 12 months without developing precancer or cancer. Because only a few women had HLA typing data, the possibility that HLA type acted as a confounder could not be ruled out. Cases had a median age of roughly 30 years compared with approximately 41 for controls, and baseline characteristics showed no significant differences between the groups. Quality controls consisted of five blinded duplicates per group, for a total of around 60 samples made up of roughly 50 participants and around ten replicates. Beyond this particular receptor, the publication reports: Because the number of T cells in each sample was unknown, differences in richness could reflect differing T-cell content rather than repertoire biology. Cases had lower TRBV6-7 relative abundance than controls (approximately 0.11% versus 0.16%; Bonferroni P = 0.0008). By combining richness with V gene abundances, random forest classifiers separated cases from controls with an estimated AUC of roughly 0.84. Significantly higher TCR repertoire richness was observed in CIN3+ cases than in controls across sequencing depths, whereas no difference in evenness was found. The cross-sectional design could not show whether associations preceded infection or resulted from it; effector/memory subsets and HPV-specific T cells were not isolated.

The immunoSEQ assay used multiplex PCR to amplify TCR beta CDR3 regions from an average of around 1,200 ng of genomic DNA per sample. To correct primer bias, the assay used a complete synthetic TCR repertoire to set an amplification baseline. Amplicons were sequenced on the Illumina platform. As for the original processing: Sequences were error-corrected by clustering with frequency ratios and a modified nearest-neighbor algorithm and were then analyzed in the immunoSEQ Analyzer with IMGT gene definitions. At each rarefaction depth, TCR richness and evenness were averaged over 20 rarefaction repeats, and samples with fewer sequences than the depth were excluded. V, D and J gene relative abundances were compared between groups with Wilcoxon rank sum tests, applying FDR correction. Blinded duplicates gave an intraclass correlation of roughly 95% for TCR richness and an average of around 83% across under 75 gene segments. In its TCRdb copy, this immuneACCESS table keeps in-frame sequences only and misses some clones. Where compared with another copy, unresolved V genes explain less than half of these, and the others have no known cause. V and J calls plus clone size are reproduced from that table; the DNA served to infer D and trimming. This sample's clone table shows roughly 47,000 clones. 35% to 45% of the sample goes to the ten largest clones.

Every participant had a single incident cervical HPV16 infection, and women with prevalent HPV16 infections were excluded. Cervical HPV DNA was detected with MY09/MY11 PCR, and genotyping was done by dot-blot hybridization. Roughly 16 mL of heparinized blood were centrifuged, and the buffy coat was split into aliquots, frozen at -30 degrees C, and then kept at -80 degrees C. QIAGEN kits were used to extract genomic DNA from buffy coat specimens. This clonotype was sampled from a woman aged 18-70 years with a cervical HPV16 infection that either progressed to CIN3+ or cleared (not recorded which). The chain links TRBV3-1 (or the pseudogene TRBV3-2) with TRBJ2-7; matching of 6 bases hints at TRBD1 as the D gene. The source material was blood buffy coat. CDR3 bases read: TGTGCCAGCAGCCTGGACAGCTCATCCTACGAG. Translated, it gives CASSLDSSSYE. The CDR3 in its entirety is CASSLDSSSYEQYF.